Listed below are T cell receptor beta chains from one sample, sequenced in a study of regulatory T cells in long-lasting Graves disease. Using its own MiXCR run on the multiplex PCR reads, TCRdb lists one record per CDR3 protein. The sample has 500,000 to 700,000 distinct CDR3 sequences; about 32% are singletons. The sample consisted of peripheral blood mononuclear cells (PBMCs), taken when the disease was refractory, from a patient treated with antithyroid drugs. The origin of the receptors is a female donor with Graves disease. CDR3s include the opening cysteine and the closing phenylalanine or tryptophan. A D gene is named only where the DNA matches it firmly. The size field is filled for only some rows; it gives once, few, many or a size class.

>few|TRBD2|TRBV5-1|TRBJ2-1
CASSGGLAVYNEQFF
TGCGCCAGCAGCGGGGGACTAGCGGTATACAATGAGCAGTTCTTC
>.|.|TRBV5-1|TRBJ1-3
CASSSATGNTIYF
TGCGCCAGCAGCTCCGCTACTGGAAACACCATATATTTT
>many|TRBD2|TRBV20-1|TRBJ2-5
CSASGGLAGIQETQYF
TGCAGTGCTTCGGGGGGGCTAGCGGGGATCCAAGAGACCCAGTACTTC
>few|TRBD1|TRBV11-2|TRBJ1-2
CASSLAGQGGDYGYTF
TGTGCCAGCAGCTTAGCGGGACAGGGAGGGGACTATGGCTACACCTTC
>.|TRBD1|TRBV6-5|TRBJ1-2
CASSYGMTGLHGYTF
TGTGCCAGCAGTTACGGCATGACAGGGCTCCATGGCTACACCTTC
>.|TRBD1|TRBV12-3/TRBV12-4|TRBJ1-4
CASQIQGAAEKLFF
TGTGCCAGCCAAATCCAGGGGGCAGCTGAAAAACTGTTTTTT
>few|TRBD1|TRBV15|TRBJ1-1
CATSSDRGYTEAFF
TGTGCCACCAGCAGTGACAGGGGTTACACTGAAGCTTTCTTT
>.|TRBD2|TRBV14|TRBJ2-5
CASSQVWTSGRGRQETQYF
TGTGCCAGCAGCCAAGTCTGGACTAGCGGGCGAGGGAGACAAGAGACCCAGTACTTC
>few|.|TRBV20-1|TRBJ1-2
CSATTLDDYGYTF
TGCAGTGCTACCACCTTGGATGACTATGGCTACACCTTC
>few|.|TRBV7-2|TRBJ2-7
CASSTKTGHTYEQYF
TGTGCCAGCAGCACCAAAACAGGACACACCTACGAGCAGTACTTC
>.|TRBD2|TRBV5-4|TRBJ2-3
CASSGGLAGEADTQYF
TGTGCCAGCAGCGGAGGACTAGCGGGAGAGGCAGATACGCAGTATTTT
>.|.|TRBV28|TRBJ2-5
CASSSRLGAQETQYF
TGTGCCAGCAGCTCGAGATTGGGGGCCCAAGAGACCCAGTACTTC
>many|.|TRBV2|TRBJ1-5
CASSDPNQPQHF
TGTGCCAGCAGTGATCCAAATCAGCCCCAGCATTTT
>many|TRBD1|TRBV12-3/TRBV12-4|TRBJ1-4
CASSFQGAQAEKLFF
TGTGCCAGCAGTTTTCAGGGGGCGCAGGCTGAAAAACTGTTTTTT
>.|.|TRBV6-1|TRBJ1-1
CASSEVVWMNTEAFF
TGTGCCAGCAGTGAAGTAGTATGGATGAACACTGAAGCTTTCTTT
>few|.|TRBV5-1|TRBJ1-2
CASSIAGVNYGYTF
TGCGCCAGCAGCATTGCAGGGGTTAACTATGGCTACACCTTC
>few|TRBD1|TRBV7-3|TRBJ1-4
CASSLGGGNNEKLFF
TGTGCCAGCAGCCTAGGGGGCGGGAACAATGAAAAACTGTTTTTT
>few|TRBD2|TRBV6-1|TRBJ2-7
CASRAIYGGYEQYF
TGTGCCAGCAGAGCCATTTACGGGGGGTACGAGCAGTACTTC
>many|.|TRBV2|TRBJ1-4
CASSPREGEKLFF
TGTGCCAGCAGTCCTAGGGAAGGGGAAAAACTGTTTTTT
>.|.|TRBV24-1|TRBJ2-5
CATSDSRGALETQYF
TGTGCCACCAGTGATTCCAGGGGGGCGCTTGAGACCCAGTACTTC
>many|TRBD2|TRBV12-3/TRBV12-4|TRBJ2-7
CASSPRLAKAYEQYF
TGTGCCAGCAGTCCACGACTAGCGAAAGCCTACGAGCAGTACTTC
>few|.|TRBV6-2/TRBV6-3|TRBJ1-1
CASSYQPQGLRVSVAFF
TGTGCCAGCAGTTACCAACCACAGGGCCTAAGGGTTAGCGTAGCTTTCTTT
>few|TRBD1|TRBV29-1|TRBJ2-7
CSVERTGNGEQYF
TGCAGCGTTGAACGGACAGGGAATGGCGAGCAGTACTTC
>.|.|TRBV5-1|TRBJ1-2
CASSLDGRGGGYTF
TGCGCCAGCAGCTTGGACGGCAGGGGTGGTGGCTACACCTTC
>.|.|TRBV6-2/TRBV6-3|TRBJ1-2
CASSDLEADGRGYTF
TGTGCCAGCAGTGACCTGGAAGCCGATGGACGTGGCTACACCTTC
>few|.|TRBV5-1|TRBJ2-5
CASSLAARREETQYF
TGCGCCAGCAGCTTGGCTGCCCGGCGGGAAGAAACCCAGTACTTC
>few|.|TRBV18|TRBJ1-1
CASSFRSLNTEAFF
TGTGCCAGCTCATTTAGGAGTTTGAACACTGAAGCTTTCTTT
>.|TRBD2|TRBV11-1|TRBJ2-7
CASSLAWGLAGPSYEQYF
TGTGCCAGCAGCTTAGCGTGGGGACTAGCGGGTCCCTCCTACGAGCAGTACTTC
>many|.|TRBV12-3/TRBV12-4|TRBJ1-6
CATCVDGYNSPLHF
TGTGCCACCTGTGTAGACGGGTATAATTCACCCCTCCACTTT
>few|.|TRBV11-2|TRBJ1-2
CASSSPRTDRYGYTF
TGTGCCAGCAGCTCGCCTCGGACGGATCGATATGGCTACACCTTC
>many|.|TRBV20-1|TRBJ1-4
CSARMLGSREKLFF
TGCAGTGCTAGAATGTTAGGGTCTCGGGAAAAACTGTTTTTT
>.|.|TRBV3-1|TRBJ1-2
CASSQVSYGYTF
TGTGCCAGCAGCCAAGTGTCGTATGGCTACACCTTC
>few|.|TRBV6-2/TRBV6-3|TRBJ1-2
CASSYMSNYGYTF
TGTGCCAGCAGTTACATGTCTAACTATGGCTACACCTTC
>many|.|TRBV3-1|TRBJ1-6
CASSQQGINSPLHF
TGTGCCAGCAGCCAACAGGGTATTAATTCACCCCTCCACTTT
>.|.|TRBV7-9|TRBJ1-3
CAAASGEVLIKGNTIYF
TGTGCCGCGGCCTCAGGAGAAGTCCTAATAAAAGGAAACACCATATATTTT
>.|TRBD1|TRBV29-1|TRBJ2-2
CSIGQVTGELFF
TGCAGCATCGGACAGGTCACCGGGGAGCTGTTTTTT
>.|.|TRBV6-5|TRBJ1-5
CASSYLAIPSTMVQPQHF
TGTGCCAGCAGTTACCTCGCGATTCCCTCCACAATGGTTCAGCCCCAGCATTTT
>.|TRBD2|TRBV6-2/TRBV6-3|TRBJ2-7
CASRPGGSRTRSYEQYF
TGTGCCAGCCGCCCCGGGGGTTCCCGGACTAGGTCCTACGAGCAGTACTTC
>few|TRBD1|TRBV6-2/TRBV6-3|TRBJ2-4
CASSYLVDRAHVLAKNIQYF
TGTGCCAGCAGTTACTTGGTGGACAGGGCTCATGTTCTAGCCAAAAACATTCAGTACTTC
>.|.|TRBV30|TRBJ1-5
CAWRAVGQPQHF
TGTGCCTGGAGAGCGGTCGGGCAGCCCCAGCATTTT
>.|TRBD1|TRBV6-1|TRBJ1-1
CASSVRTGKNTEAFF
TGTGCCAGCAGTGTTCGGACAGGCAAGAACACTGAAGCTTTCTTT
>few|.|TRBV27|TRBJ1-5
CASSTPSRDGYNQPQHF
TGTGCCAGCAGTACGCCCTCCCGGGACGGATATAATCAGCCCCAGCATTTT
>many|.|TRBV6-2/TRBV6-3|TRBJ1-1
CASSYGGSTEAFF
TGTGCCAGCAGTTACGGGGGTAGCACTGAAGCTTTCTTT
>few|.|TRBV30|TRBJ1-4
CAWTGPFGSEKLFF
TGTGCCTGGACCGGCCCCTTTGGAAGTGAAAAACTGTTTTTT
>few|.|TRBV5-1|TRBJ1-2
CASSLGLASGYTF
TGCGCCAGCAGCCTGGGGTTAGCGAGTGGCTACACCTTC
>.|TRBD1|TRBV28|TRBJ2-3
CASSFQPGGSDTQYF
TGTGCCAGCAGCTTCCAGCCAGGGGGATCAGATACGCAGTATTTT
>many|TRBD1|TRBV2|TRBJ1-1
CASSDPDRGLTFF
TGTGCCAGCAGTGATCCGGACAGGGGGTTAACTTTCTTT
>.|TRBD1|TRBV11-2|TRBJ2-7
CASSSPGTGGYEQYF
TGTGCCAGCAGCTCACCCGGGACAGGGGGCTACGAGCAGTACTTC
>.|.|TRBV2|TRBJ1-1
CASSGGAKSGAFF
TGTGCCAGCAGTGGCGGGGCCAAATCAGGGGCTTTCTTT
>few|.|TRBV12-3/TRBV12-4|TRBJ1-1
CASSLKGLDTEAFF
TGTGCCAGCAGTTTAAAGGGTCTCGACACTGAAGCTTTCTTT
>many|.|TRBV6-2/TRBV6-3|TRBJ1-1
CASSPPGRVNTEAFF
TGTGCCAGCAGCCCCCCCGGACGTGTGAACACTGAAGCTTTCTTT
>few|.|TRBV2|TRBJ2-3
CASSSATQYF
TGTGCCAGCAGCTCGGCTACGCAGTATTTT
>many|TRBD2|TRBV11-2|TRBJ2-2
CASSSTSPTGELFF
TGTGCCAGCAGCTCGACTAGCCCCACCGGGGAGCTGTTTTTT
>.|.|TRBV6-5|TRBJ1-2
CASSYSRSGVGYTF
TGTGCCAGCAGTTACTCCCGCAGTGGGGTAGGCTACACCTTC
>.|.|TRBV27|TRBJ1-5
CASSSGVNQPQHF
TGTGCCAGCAGTTCAGGAGTAAATCAGCCCCAGCATTTT
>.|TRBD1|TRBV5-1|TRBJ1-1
CASSSAGGTIGTEAFF
TGCGCCAGCAGCTCAGCAGGGGGTACGATCGGCACTGAAGCTTTCTTT
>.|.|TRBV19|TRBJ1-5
CASSIPAGAGNQPQHF
TGTGCCAGTAGTATACCGGCAGGGGCCGGCAATCAGCCCCAGCATTTT
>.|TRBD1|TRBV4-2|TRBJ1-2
CASSQDRGLGGYTF
TGTGCCAGCAGCCAGGACAGGGGATTGGGTGGCTACACCTTC
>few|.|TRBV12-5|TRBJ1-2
CASGRSADSYGYTF
TGTGCTAGTGGCCGGAGTGCAGACTCCTATGGCTACACCTTC
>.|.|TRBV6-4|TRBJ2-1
CASSDTDGGPNEQFF
TGTGCCAGCAGTGACACGGACGGGGGGCCGAATGAGCAGTTCTTC